A single sample gave rise to the 30 T cell receptor beta chains below, sequenced in a study of blood T cell repertoires in COVID-19. The repertoire was sequenced with immunoSEQ multiplex PCR; TCRdb's copy has only in-frame clones and lacks some. The table has 150,000 to 200,000 clones, under 85% seen once; the top ten hold over 6%. The sequenced sample consisted of peripheral blood. The receptors originated from a woman in her seventies with COVID-19, enrolled during active disease.

This clone was observed a single time. This CDR3 reads CASSLVAGGNEQFF. CDR3 sequence (DNA): TGCGCCAGCAGCTTGGTGGCAGGAGGCAATGAGCAGTTCTTC. The rearrangement links TRBV5-1 to TRBJ2-1; D is perhaps TRBD2 (5 bases). V gave up 0 bases and J gave up 6 bases, with 10 bases separating them. The CDR3 runs to 14 residues. From germline, CDR1 is SGHRS and CDR2 YFSETQ.

The genes are TRBV28 and TRBJ2-5; 14 positions match TRBD2. CDR1 is MDHEN, CDR2 SYDVKM, per germline. The CDR3 is 19 amino acids. V lost 6 bases and J lost 5; bases outside the gene matches: 17. CDR3 protein: CASRHARGTSGRRGETQYF. The CDR3 DNA follows: TGTGCCAGCAGACATGCCCGTGGGACTAGCGGGAGAAGAGGGGAGACCCAGTACTTC.

The rearrangement links TRBV3-1 (or the pseudogene TRBV3-2) to TRBJ1-6; TRBD1 aligns across 7 bases. This CDR3 is built from 15 residues. Trimming at V came to 0 bases and at J to 14 bases, leaving 10 bases not matched to a gene. Germline loops: CDR1 LGHDT, CDR2 YNNKEL (reference sequence). The CDR3 region is CASSQDGVPRGTLHF. The CDR3 region has the DNA TGTGCCAGCAGCCAAGATGGGGTTCCCAGGGGGACCCTCCACTTT.

This rearrangement joins TRBV24-1 to TRBJ2-1, with a tentative D call TRBD2 (5 bases). V dropped 1 base and J dropped 6 bases, with 15 bases sitting between them. Looked up from germline, CDR1 is KGHDR and CDR2 is SFDVKD. The CDR3 is made up of 16 amino acids. CDR3 in DNA: TGTGCCACCAGTGATTTTGCTGGGATGCGGGTCAATGAGCAGTTCTTC. Amino acid sequence: CATSDFAGMRVNEQFF.

V and J are TRBV18 and TRBJ1-4; no firm D call. CDR3 length: 16 amino acids. Trimming removed 3 bases from V and 4 bases from J, with 15 bases in between. Germline loops: CDR1 KGHSH, CDR2 LQKENI. The CDR3 region is CASSPEGEVRNEKLFF. The CDR3 nucleotides read TGTGCCAGCTCACCGGAGGGAGAAGTCCGTAATGAAAAACTGTTTTTT.

V and J are TRBV7-2 and TRBJ2-1, with TRBD1 matching over 8 bases. CDR3 length: 15 residues. CDR1 and CDR2 from the germline V gene are SGHTA and FQGNSA. V lost 7 bases and J lost 5; bases outside the gene matches: 10. CDR3 DNA sequence: TGTGCCAGCAAATCCCAGGGGGCGGGGAACAATGAGCAGTTCTTC. Translated: CASKSQGAGNNEQFF. The complete variable domain, with remaining parts taken from reference TRBV7-2 and TRBJ2-1, reads GAGVSQSPSNKVTEKGKDVELRCDPISGHTALYWYRQSLGQGLEFLIYFQGNSAPDKSGLPSDRFSAERTGGSVSTLTIQRTQQEDSAVYLCASKSQGAGNNEQFFGPGTRLTVL.

The chain joins TRBV2 to TRBJ1-1; 8 nucleotides line up with TRBD1. The V segment lost 4 bases and the J segment 10 bases; nucleotides outside the gene matches: 8. CDR1 SNHLY and CDR2 FYNNEI come from the germline V gene. The CDR3 covers 13 residues. CDR3 region: CASSADRGSGAFF. DNA for the CDR3: TGTGCCAGCAGTGCAGACAGGGGAAGTGGAGCTTTCTTT.

The rearrangement joins TRBV30 to TRBJ2-7; D is unclear. This CDR3 has 13 amino acids. Trimming took off 4 bases at V and 4 bases at J, with 14 bases between the two ends. In germline, CDR1 is GTSNPN, CDR2 SVGIG (reference sequence). CDR3 sequence: CAWTPHTYYEQYF. DNA for the CDR3: TGTGCCTGGACTCCCCATACATATTACGAGCAGTACTTC.

The chain couples TRBV28 to TRBJ1-1; the match to TRBD1 covers 7 bases. The V segment lost 8 bases and the J segment 2 bases; nucleotides outside the gene matches: 11. Germline V gene data show CDR1 as MDHEN and CDR2 as SYDVKM. The CDR3 has 15 residues. As DNA, the CDR3 is TGTGCCAGCGGACGCTATGGACAGGTTAACACTGAAGCTTTCTTT. Translated: CASGRYGQVNTEAFF.

V gene TRBV3-1 (or the pseudogene TRBV3-2) combines with J gene TRBJ1-3; 7 nucleotides match TRBD1. Trimming took 1 base from V and 0 from J; bases not matched to a gene: 3. Germline V gene data show CDR1 as LGHDT and CDR2 as YNNKEL (reference sequence). The CDR3 contains 16 residues. The CDR3 bases are TGTGCCAGCAGCCAAGCAGGGGGGAGCTCTGGAAACACCATATATTTT. Translated, it gives CASSQAGGSSGNTIYF.

This sequence joins TRBV11-3 and TRBJ2-7; D is undetermined. Trimming took 0 bases from V and 4 from J, leaving 7 bases between them. This CDR3 is built from 13 residues. Germline V gene sequence: CDR1 SGHNT, CDR2 YENEEA. The CDR3 region is CASSLDQDYEQYF. The DNA of the CDR3 is TGTGCCAGCAGCTTAGATCAGGATTACGAGCAGTACTTC.

This sequence joins TRBV4-3 and TRBJ2-1; 7 bases align to TRBD1. The germline CDR1 and CDR2 sequences are LGHNA and YSLEER. The CDR3 has 15 residues. Unmatched junction bases numbered 10, after V lost 1 base and J lost 10 bases. Here the CDR3 reads CASSQGERGHWEQFF. The CDR3 DNA follows: TGCGCCAGCAGCCAAGGAGAAAGGGGGCACTGGGAGCAGTTCTTC.

This chain connects TRBV7-2 to TRBJ2-1; 9 nucleotides match TRBD1. The V and J ends lost 7 bases and 6 bases, in that order; junction bases with no gene match: 7. Germline V gene sequence: CDR1 SGHTA, CDR2 FQGNSA. The CDR3 length is 14 residues. CDR3 amino acids: CASTRGQGSNEQFF. Here the CDR3 DNA reads TGTGCCAGCACCCGGGGACAGGGATCCAATGAGCAGTTCTTC.

The chain is built from TRBV7-2 and TRBJ1-5; weak D call: TRBD1 (5 bases). The CDR3 runs to 12 residues. In germline, CDR1 is SGHTA, CDR2 FQGNSA. The V gene lost 5 bases and the J gene lost 12 bases, with 14 bases spanning the gap. CDR3 DNA: TGTGCCAGCAGCCCAGGGCCAGGTCTCCAGCATTTT. Its translation: CASSPGPGLQHF.

V gene TRBV29-1 combines with J gene TRBJ2-1; possible D gene TRBD2, 5 bases. In germline, CDR1 is SQVTM, CDR2 ANQGSEA. The germline V and J ends were trimmed by 4 bases and 3 bases, with 13 bases remaining between them. CDR3 length equals 14 residues. The CDR3 nucleotides are TGCAGCGTTGCGGGCGGGCGTGTCTACAATGAGCAGTTCTTC. Encoded protein: CSVAGGRVYNEQFF.

The chain combines TRBV7-8 with TRBJ1-5; 8 positions match TRBD1. The CDR3 contains 14 residues. Germline V gene sequence: CDR1 SGHVS, CDR2 FQNEAQ. Trimming took 5 bases from V and 4 from J; bases not matched to a gene: 4. DNA for the CDR3: TGTGCCAGCAGCCTTGGACAGGGAAATCAGCCCCAGCATTTT. It translates to CASSLGQGNQPQHF.

The rearrangement links TRBV24-1 to TRBJ2-5, with D possibly TRBD2 on 6 matching bases. Germline values: CDR1 KGHDR, CDR2 SFDVKD. V was clipped by 4 bases and J by 5 bases, with 10 bases between them. The CDR3 is 13 amino acids. Written as DNA, the CDR3 is TGTGCCACCAGTGAAGGAGGGCGCGAGACCCAGTACTTC. Protein sequence: CATSEGGRETQYF.

The J gene is TRBJ2-1, the V gene TRBV9; 7 bases match TRBD2. CDR3 length: 16 residues. The V gene end was trimmed by 0 bases and the J gene end by 2 bases; junction bases not matched to a gene: 5. The V gene's germline CDR1 is SGDLS and CDR2 YYNGEE. The CDR3 DNA follows: TGTGCCAGCAGCGTAGTACCGGGAGGTACCTACAATGAGCAGTTCTTC. Amino acid sequence: CASSVVPGGTYNEQFF.

This chain joins TRBV29-1 and TRBJ1-2, with 8 nucleotides matching TRBD1. CDR3 length equals 17 residues. The germline V gene encodes CDR1 SQVTM and CDR2 ANQGSEA. J gave up 4 bases and V 3 bases, and 16 bases lay outside the gene matches. The CDR3 region is CSVDGSQGGPAGYGYTF. The CDR3 region has the DNA TGCAGCGTTGACGGGTCACAGGGGGGTCCTGCTGGCTATGGCTACACCTTC.

A few counts support this clone. V and J are TRBV5-8 and TRBJ2-1; 9 bases line up with TRBD2. The V and J ends lost 4 bases and 1 base, in that order; junction bases with no gene match: 12. In germline, CDR1 is SGHTS, CDR2 YDEGEE. The CDR3 sequence is 18 residues long. The CDR3 DNA reads as TGTGCCAGCAGCCCGGATGCGGCGGGAGGGCCGTCCTACAATGAGCAGTTCTTC. The encoded protein is CASSPDAAGGPSYNEQFF.

This chain joins TRBV7-2 and TRBJ2-1; 9 nucleotides align to TRBD2. CDR3 length: 18 residues. Looked up from germline, CDR1 is SGHTA and CDR2 is FQGNSA. V shed 4 bases, J shed 4 bases, and the junction held 14 bases outside the gene matches. CDR3 in DNA: TGTGCCAGCAGCTCACCAGCATTCGGGACTAGCCTGTACAATGAGCAGTTCTTC. Its protein product is CASSSPAFGTSLYNEQFF. Complete variable domain (other parts from reference TRBV7-2 and TRBJ2-1): GAGVSQSPSNKVTEKGKDVELRCDPISGHTALYWYRQSLGQGLEFLIYFQGNSAPDKSGLPSDRFSAERTGGSVSTLTIQRTQQEDSAVYLCASSSPAFGTSLYNEQFFGPGTRLTVL.

The V call is TRBV2, the J call TRBJ2-5; 10 nucleotides match TRBD2. This CDR3 has 16 residues. V lost 5 bases to trimming and J lost 4 bases; unmatched junction nucleotides: 10. Germline CDR1 reads SNHLY; CDR2 reads FYNNEI. The chain's CDR3 is CASSLGASGRVETQYF. The CDR3, as DNA: TGTGCCAGCAGTTTGGGAGCTAGCGGGAGAGTAGAGACCCAGTACTTC. Full variable domain (rest looked up from reference TRBV2 and TRBJ2-5): EPEVTQTPSHQVTQMGQEVILRCVPISNHLYFYWYRQILGQKVEFLVSFYNNEISEKSEIFDDQFSVERPDGSNFTLKIRSTKLEDSAMYFCASSLGASGRVETQYFGPGTRLLVL.

CDR3: CASSLQGATGANVLTF. CDR3 nucleotide sequence: TGTGCCAGCAGTTTACAGGGGGCGACTGGGGCCAACGTCCTGACTTTC. The chain employs TRBV6-5 and TRBJ2-6, with TRBD1 matching over 9 bases. CDR1 is MNHEY, CDR2 SVGAGI, per germline. V shed 4 bases, J shed 2 bases, and the junction held 3 bases outside the gene matches. The length of the CDR3 is 16 residues.

The rearrangement uses TRBV29-1 and TRBJ2-6; a possible D gene is TRBD1 (6 bases). The germline gives CDR1 SQVTM, CDR2 ANQGSEA. The CDR3 is made up of 15 amino acids. Trimming cost V 4 bases and J 11 bases, with 21 bases left between them. CDR3 region: CSVGLGAAGTDVLTF. For the CDR3, the DNA is TGCAGCGTTGGGCTGGGGGCCGCAGGGACCGACGTCCTGACTTTC.

The chain has TRBV5-4 and TRBJ1-1; D might be TRBD1 (6 bases). The CDR3 sequence is 18 residues long. V dropped 2 bases and J dropped 1 base, with 21 bases sitting between them. Germline V gene sequence: CDR1 SGHNT, CDR2 YYREEE (reference sequence). The CDR3 DNA reads TGTGCCAGCAGCTTACAAAGATCGGCGGACAGCTGGAACACTGAAGCTTTCTTT. This translates into CASSLQRSADSWNTEAFF.

The chain carries TRBV11-3 and TRBJ2-1; D perhaps matches TRBD2 (6 bases). This CDR3 is built from 14 residues. The germline gives CDR1 SGHNT, CDR2 YENEEA. V was cut by 3 bases and J by 1 base, with 7 bases left in between. CDR3 sequence: CASSFSGSYNEQFF. The CDR3 region has the DNA TGTGCCAGCAGCTTTAGCGGATCCTACAATGAGCAGTTCTTC.

The chain employs TRBV10-1 and TRBJ1-1, with TRBD1 as a possible D gene (5 bases). The germline V gene has CDR1 WNHNN and CDR2 SYGVQD (reference sequence). CDR3 length: 15 residues. Trimming removed 2 bases at V and 5 bases at J, with 15 bases between. CDR3 protein: CASSERAGSGTEAFF. As DNA, the CDR3 is TGCGCCAGCAGTGAGAGGGCAGGGTCGGGTACTGAAGCTTTCTTT.

This chain joins TRBV7-2 and TRBJ2-3; D uncertain. Per germline, CDR1 SGHTA and CDR2 FQGNSA. CDR3 length: 11 residues. V was shortened by 4 bases and J by 6 bases, with 5 bases between the two germline ends. CDR3 loop: CASSSRDTQYF. CDR3 nucleotides: TGTGCCAGCAGCTCGAGGGATACGCAGTATTTT.

The chain has TRBV21-1 and TRBJ2-1; the table's D call TRBD2 went unverified against the DNA. TRBV21-1 counts as a pseudogene. The CDR3 runs to 13 residues. In DNA, the CDR3 is TGTGCCAGCAGGGTACCAGCGACGAATGAGCAGTTCTTC. Translated, it gives CASRVPATNEQFF.

The chain employs TRBV5-5 and TRBJ2-7, with D maybe TRBD2 (6 bases). The V and J ends lost 0 bases and 1 base respectively, with 11 bases between them. The CDR3 loop spans 15 amino acids. The germline gives CDR1 SGHKS, CDR2 YYEKEE (reference sequence). CDR3 DNA: TGTGCCAGCAGCTTGGAGGGGACTCAATCCTACGAGCAGTACTTC. Translating gives CASSLEGTQSYEQYF.